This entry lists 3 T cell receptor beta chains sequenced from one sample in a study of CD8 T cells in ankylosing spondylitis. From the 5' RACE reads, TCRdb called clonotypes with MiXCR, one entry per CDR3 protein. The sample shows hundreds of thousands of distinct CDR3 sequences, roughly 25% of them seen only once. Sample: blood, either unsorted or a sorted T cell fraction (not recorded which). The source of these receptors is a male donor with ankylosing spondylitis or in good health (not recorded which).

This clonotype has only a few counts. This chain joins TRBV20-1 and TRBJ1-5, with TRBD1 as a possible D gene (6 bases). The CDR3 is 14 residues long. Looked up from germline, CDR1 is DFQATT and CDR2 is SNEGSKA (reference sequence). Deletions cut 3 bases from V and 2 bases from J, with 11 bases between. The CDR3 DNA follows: TGCAGTGCTAGGGGAGGGGGTGGCAATCAGCCCCAGCATTTT. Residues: CSARGGGGNQPQHF.

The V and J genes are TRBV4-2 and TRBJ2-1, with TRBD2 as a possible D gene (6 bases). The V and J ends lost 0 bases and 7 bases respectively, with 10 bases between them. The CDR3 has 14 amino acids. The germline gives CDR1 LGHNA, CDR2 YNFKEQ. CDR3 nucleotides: TGTGCCAGCAGCCAAGACCGGAGGGTGAATGAGCAGTTCTTC. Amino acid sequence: CASSQDRRVNEQFF.

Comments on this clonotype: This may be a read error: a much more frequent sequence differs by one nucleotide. CDR3 DNA sequence: TGCAGTGCTAGTGATGCGGTCTCCTACAATAAGCAGTTCTTC. Translated, it gives CSASDAVSYNKQFF. This chain links TRBV20-1 with TRBJ2-1, with no clear D. This CDR3 has 14 residues. Germline CDR1 is DFQATT and CDR2 is SNEGSKA (reference sequence).